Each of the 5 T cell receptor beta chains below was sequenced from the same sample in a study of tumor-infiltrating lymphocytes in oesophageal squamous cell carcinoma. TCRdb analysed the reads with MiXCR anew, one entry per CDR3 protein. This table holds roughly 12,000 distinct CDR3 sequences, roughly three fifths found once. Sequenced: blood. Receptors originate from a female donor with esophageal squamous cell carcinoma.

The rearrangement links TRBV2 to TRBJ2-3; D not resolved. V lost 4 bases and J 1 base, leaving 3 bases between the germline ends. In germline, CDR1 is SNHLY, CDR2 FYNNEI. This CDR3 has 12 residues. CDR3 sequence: CASSVGTDTQYF. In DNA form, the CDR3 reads TGTGCCAGCAGTGTGGGCACAGATACGCAGTATTTT.

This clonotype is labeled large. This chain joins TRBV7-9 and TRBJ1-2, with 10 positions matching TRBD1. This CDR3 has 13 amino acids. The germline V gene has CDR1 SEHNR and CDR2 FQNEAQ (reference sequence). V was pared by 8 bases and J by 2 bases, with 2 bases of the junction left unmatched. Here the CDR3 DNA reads TGTGCCAGCGGACAGGGGGGAAACTATGGCTACACCTTC. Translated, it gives CASGQGGNYGYTF.

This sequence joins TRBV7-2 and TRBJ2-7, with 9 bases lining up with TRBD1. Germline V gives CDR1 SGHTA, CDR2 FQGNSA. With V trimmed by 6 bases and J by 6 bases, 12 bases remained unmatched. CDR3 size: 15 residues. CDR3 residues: CASRPTGTGLSEQYF. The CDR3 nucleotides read TGTGCCAGCAGGCCAACCGGGACAGGGCTTAGCGAGCAGTACTTC.

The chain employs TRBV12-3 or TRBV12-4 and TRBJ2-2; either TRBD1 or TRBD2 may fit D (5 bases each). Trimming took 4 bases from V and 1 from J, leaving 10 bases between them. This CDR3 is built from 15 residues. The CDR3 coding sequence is TGTGCCAGCAGTTCCGGGACCGTGAACACCGGGGAGCTGTTTTTT. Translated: CASSSGTVNTGELFF.

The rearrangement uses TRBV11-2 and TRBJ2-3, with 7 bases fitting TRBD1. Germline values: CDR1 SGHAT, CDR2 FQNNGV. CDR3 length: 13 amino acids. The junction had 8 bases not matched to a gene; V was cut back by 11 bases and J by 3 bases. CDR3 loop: CACRQGSTDTQYF. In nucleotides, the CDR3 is TGTGCCTGTAGACAGGGTTCTACAGATACGCAGTATTTT.